This TCR beta chain derives from a study of tumor-infiltrating lymphocytes in primary liver carcinoma. In regard to this clonotype: Relative to the germline gene, one junction end is altered; a read error may explain this.

CDR3 length equals 15 residues. Germline V gene sequence: CDR1 MNHEY, CDR2 SVGAGI. DNA and RNA were both co-extracted from approximately 22-30 mg of bulk tissue that had not been sorted. With around 490 ng total RNA as template and a constant-region primer, TCR beta cDNA was made. Employing slightly modified ARM-PCR, three nested multiplex PCR rounds were run, and these gave rise to the TCR beta libraries. Forward primers for TRBV1-TRBV30 and a C-beta reverse primer served the first two PCR rounds, at about 11 cycles each. TCRdb passed the multiplex PCR reads through MiXCR, listing each CDR3 protein once. The table shows about 22,000 distinct CDR3 sequences, with approximately 80% occurring only once.

Sequencing input: liver tumor tissue from sampling region 2. Subset reported: tumor region T2, inferior pole. The receptor was isolated from a woman in her twenties or thirties with primary liver carcinoma and hepatitis B virus infection. The rearrangement links TRBV6-5 to TRBJ2-2; maybe TRBD2 (5 bases). CDR3 sequence: CASSPENRSAGELFF. The CDR3 DNA reads TGTGCAAGCAGTCCCGAGAACCGTTCGGCCGGGGAGTTGTTTTTT.